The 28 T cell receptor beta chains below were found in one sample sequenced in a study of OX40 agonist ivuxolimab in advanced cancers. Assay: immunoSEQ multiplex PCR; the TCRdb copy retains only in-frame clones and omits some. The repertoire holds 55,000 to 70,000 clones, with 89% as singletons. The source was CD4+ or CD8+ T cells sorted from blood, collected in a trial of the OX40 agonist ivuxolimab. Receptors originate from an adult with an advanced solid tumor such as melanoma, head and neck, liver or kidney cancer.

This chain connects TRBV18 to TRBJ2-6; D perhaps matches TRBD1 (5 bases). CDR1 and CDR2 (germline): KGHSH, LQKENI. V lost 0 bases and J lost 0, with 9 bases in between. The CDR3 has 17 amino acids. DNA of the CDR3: TGTGCCAGCTCACCACCCTCAGGGTTCTCTGGGGCCAACGTCCTGACTTTC. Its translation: CASSPPSGFSGANVLTF.

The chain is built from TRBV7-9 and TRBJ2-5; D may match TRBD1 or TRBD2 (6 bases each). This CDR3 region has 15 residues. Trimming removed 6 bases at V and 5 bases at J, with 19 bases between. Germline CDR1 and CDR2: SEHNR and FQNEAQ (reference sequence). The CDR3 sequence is CASSYDRRVRETQYF. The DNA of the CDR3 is TGTGCCAGCAGTTACGACAGGAGGGTACGTGAGACCCAGTACTTC.

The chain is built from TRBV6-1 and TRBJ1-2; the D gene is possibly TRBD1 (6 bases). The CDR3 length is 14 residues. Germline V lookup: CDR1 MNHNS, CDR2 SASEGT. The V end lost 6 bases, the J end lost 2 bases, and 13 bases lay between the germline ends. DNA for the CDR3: TGTGCCAGCAGCGGAGGGACACGGAACTATGGCTACACCTTC. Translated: CASSGGTRNYGYTF.

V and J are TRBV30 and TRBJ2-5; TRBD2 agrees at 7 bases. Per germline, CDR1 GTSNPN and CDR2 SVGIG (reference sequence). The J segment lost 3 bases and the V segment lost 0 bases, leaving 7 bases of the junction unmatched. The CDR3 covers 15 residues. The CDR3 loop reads CAWSVQAGRKETQYF. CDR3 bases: TGTGCCTGGAGTGTACAAGCGGGACGGAAAGAGACCCAGTACTTC.

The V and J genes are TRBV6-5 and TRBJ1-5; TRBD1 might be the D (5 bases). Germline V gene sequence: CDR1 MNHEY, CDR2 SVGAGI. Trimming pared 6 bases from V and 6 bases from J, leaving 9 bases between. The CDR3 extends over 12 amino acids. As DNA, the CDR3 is TGTGCCAGCAGGCAGGGTTTTCAGCCCCAGCATTTT. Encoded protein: CASRQGFQPQHF.

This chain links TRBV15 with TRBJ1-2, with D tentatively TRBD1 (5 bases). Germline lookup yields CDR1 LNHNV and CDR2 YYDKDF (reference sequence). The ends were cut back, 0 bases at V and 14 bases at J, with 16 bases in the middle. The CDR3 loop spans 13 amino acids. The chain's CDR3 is CATSRDGWQGHTF. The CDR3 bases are TGTGCCACCAGCAGAGATGGGTGGCAGGGTCATACCTTC.

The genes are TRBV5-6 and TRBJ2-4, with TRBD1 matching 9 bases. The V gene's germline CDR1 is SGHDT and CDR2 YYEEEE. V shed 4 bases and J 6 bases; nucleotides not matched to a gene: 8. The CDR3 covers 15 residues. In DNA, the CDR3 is TGTGCCAGCAGCAGGGGGGACAGGGAGGTAAACATTCAGTACTTC. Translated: CASSRGDREVNIQYF. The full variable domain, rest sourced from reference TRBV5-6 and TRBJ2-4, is DAGVTQSPTHLIKTRGQQVTLRCSPKSGHDTVSWYQQALGQGPQFIFQYYEEEERQRGNFPDRFSGHQFPNYSSELNVNALLLGDSALYLCASSRGDREVNIQYFGAGTRLSVL.

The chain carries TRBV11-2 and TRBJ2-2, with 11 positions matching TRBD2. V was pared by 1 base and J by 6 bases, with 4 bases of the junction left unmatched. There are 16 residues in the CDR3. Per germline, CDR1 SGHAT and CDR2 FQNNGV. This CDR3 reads CASSLARSGGAGELFF. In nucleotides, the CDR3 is TGTGCCAGCAGCTTAGCTCGTAGCGGGGGGGCCGGGGAGCTGTTTTTT.

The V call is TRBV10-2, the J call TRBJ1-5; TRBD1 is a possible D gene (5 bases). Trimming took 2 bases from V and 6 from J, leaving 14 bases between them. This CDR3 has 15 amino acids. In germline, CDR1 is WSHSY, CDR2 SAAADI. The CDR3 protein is CASSEGAGRGQPQHF. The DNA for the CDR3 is TGCGCCAGCAGTGAGGGGGCAGGTCGGGGTCAGCCCCAGCATTTT.

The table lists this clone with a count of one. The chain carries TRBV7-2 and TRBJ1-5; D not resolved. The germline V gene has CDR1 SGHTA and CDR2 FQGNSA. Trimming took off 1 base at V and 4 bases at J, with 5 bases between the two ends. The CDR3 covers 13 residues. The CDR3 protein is CASSLEVNQPQHF. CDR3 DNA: TGTGCCAGCAGCTTAGAAGTAAATCAGCCCCAGCATTTT.

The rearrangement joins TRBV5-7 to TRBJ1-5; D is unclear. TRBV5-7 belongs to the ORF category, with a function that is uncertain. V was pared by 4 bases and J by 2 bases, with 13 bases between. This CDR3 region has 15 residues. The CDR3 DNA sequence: TGTGCCAGCAGCCGCGAGGATTTTCGCAATCAGCCCCAGCATTTT. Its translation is CASSREDFRNQPQHF.

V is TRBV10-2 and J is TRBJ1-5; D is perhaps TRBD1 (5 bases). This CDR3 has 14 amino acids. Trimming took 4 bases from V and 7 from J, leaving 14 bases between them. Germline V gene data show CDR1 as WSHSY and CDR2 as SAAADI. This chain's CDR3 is CASSGGRERQPQHF. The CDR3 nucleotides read TGCGCCAGCAGTGGGGGCAGGGAACGCCAGCCCCAGCATTTT.

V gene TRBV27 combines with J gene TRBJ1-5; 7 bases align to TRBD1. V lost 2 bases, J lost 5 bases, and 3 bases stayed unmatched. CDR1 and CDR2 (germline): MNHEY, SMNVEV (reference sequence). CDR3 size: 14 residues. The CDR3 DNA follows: TGTGCCAGCAGTTTAGTACAGGGGTATCAGCCCCAGCATTTT. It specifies CASSLVQGYQPQHF.

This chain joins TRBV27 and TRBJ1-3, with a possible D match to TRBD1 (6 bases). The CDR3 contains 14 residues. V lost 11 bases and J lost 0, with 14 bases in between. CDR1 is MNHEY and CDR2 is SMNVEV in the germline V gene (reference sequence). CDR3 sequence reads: CARKQGNSGNTIYF. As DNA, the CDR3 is TGTGCCCGCAAGCAGGGGAACTCTGGAAACACCATATATTTT.

In nucleotides, the CDR3 is TGTGCCAGTAGTATTCAGCCGACAGGGCAAGGGGAGACCCAGTACTTC. Its translation: CASSIQPTGQGETQYF. The chain links TRBV19 to TRBJ2-5; the match to TRBD1 covers 7 bases. The CDR3 spans 16 residues. Germline V gene data show CDR1 as LNHDA and CDR2 as SQIVND (reference sequence). V lost 3 bases and J lost 5; bases outside the gene matches: 12.

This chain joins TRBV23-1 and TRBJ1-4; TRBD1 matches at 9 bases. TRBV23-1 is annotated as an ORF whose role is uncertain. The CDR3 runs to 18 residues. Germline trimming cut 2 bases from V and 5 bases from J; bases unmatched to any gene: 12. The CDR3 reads CASSQLPPPTGGNEKLFF. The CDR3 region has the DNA TGCGCCAGCAGTCAACTCCCTCCTCCGACAGGGGGAAATGAAAAACTGTTTTTT.

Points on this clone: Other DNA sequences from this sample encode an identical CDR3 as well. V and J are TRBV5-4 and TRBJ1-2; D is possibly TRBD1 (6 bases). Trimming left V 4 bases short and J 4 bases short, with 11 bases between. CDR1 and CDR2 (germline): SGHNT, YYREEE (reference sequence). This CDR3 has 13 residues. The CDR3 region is CASSPRGGYGYTF. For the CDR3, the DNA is TGTGCCAGCAGCCCCAGGGGCGGCTATGGCTACACCTTC.

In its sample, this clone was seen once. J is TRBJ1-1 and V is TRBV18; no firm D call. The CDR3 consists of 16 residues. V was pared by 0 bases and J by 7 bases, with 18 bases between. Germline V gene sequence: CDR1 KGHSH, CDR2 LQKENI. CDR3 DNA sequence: TGTGCCAGCTCACCACCGTCGGTTCGTAGGCCAAATGAAGCTTTCTTT. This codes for CASSPPSVRRPNEAFF.

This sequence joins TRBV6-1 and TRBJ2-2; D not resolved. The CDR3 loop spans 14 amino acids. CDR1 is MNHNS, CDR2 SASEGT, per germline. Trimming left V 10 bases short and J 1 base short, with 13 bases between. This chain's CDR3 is CANSLQMNTGELFF. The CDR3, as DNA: TGTGCCAACAGCCTGCAAATGAACACCGGGGAGCTGTTTTTT.

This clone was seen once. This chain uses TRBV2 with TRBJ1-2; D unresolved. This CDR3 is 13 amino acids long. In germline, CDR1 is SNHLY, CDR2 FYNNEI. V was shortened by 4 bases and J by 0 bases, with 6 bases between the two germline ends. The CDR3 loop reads CASSVGANYGYTF. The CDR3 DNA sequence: TGTGCCAGCAGTGTCGGGGCTAACTATGGCTACACCTTC.

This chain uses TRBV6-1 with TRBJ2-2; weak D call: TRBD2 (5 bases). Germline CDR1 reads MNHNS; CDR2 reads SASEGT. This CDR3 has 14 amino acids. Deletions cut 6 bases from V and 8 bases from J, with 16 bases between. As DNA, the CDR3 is TGTGCCAGCAGGGAGGTGACCCTTGCGGGGGAGCTGTTTTTT. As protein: CASREVTLAGELFF.

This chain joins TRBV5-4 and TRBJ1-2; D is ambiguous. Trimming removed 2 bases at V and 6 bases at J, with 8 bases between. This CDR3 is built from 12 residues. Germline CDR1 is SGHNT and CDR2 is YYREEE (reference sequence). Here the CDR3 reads CASSFGKDGYTF. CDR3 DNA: TGTGCCAGCAGCTTTGGGAAGGATGGCTACACCTTC.

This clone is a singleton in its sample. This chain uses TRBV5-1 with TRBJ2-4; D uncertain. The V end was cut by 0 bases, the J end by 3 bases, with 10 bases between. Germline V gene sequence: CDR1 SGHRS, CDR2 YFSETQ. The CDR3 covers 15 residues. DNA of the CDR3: TGCGCCAGCAGCTTGGACGGGTCTGGCAAAAACATTCAGTACTTC. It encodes CASSLDGSGKNIQYF.

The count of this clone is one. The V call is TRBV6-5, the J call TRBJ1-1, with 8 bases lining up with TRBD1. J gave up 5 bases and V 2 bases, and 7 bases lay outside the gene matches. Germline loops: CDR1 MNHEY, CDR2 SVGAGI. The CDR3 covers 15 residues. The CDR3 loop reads CASSYKDRVGTEAFF. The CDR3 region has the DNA TGTGCCAGCAGTTACAAGGACAGGGTAGGAACTGAAGCTTTCTTT.

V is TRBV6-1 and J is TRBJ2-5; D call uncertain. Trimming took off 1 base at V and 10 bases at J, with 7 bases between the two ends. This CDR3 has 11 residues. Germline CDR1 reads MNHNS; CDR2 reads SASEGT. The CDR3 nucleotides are TGTGCCAGCAGTGAAGACGGTGGCCAGTACTTC. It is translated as CASSEDGGQYF.

Here the CDR3 reads CASYRTGRTAEAFF. Written as DNA, the CDR3 is TGTGCCAGCTATAGGACAGGGCGAACGGCTGAAGCTTTCTTT. The genes are TRBV27 and TRBJ1-1, with TRBD1 matching over 8 bases. CDR1 and CDR2 from the germline V gene are MNHEY and SMNVEV (reference sequence). V dropped 8 bases and J dropped 6; count of bases not matched to a gene: 11. The CDR3 loop spans 14 amino acids.

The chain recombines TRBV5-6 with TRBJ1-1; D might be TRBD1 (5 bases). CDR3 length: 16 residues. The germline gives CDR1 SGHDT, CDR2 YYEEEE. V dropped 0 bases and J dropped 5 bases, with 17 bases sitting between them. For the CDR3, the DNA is TGTGCCAGCAGCTTGGCCCTTGGGGGAGGCGGGACTGAAGCTTTCTTT. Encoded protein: CASSLALGGGGTEAFF.

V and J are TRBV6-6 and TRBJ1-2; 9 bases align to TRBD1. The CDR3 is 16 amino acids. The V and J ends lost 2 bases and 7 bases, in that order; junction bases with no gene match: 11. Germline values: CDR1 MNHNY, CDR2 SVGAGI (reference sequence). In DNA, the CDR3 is TGTGCCAGCAGTTACCCCCAGGGACAGGGTAGGATTGGCTACACCTTC. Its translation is CASSYPQGQGRIGYTF.